What follows is one T cell receptor (beta chain) and its context. CDR1 is SGDLS, CDR2 YYNGEE, per germline. The CDR3 runs to 21 residues. Trimming cost V 3 bases and J 0 bases; bases outside gene matches: 13. Per the authors' pipeline: Amplification of reference gene primers was used by the study to estimate nucleated cell counts. Data came from immunoSEQ multiplex PCR; TCRdb stores just in-frame clones and leaves some out. V, J and clone size are those of that table, while D and trimming were read from the DNA. There are around 230,000 clones in the sample; about 79% occur only once, and over 7.5% lies in the top ten. This record comes from a study of blood T cell repertoires in COVID-19. Study in general: From T cells, B-cell-depleted T cells, or PBMCs came the material, which was cDNA or gDNA.

This chain connects TRBV9 to TRBJ2-3, with 16 bases aligning to TRBD2. This TCR was sampled from a woman of 80 years or more with acute or convalescent COVID-19. Source material: peripheral blood. This chain's CDR3 is CASSGTVRGLAGGTSTDTQYF. CDR3 DNA sequence: TGTGCCAGCAGCGGGACCGTAAGGGGACTAGCGGGGGGGACGAGCACAGATACGCAGTATTTT.